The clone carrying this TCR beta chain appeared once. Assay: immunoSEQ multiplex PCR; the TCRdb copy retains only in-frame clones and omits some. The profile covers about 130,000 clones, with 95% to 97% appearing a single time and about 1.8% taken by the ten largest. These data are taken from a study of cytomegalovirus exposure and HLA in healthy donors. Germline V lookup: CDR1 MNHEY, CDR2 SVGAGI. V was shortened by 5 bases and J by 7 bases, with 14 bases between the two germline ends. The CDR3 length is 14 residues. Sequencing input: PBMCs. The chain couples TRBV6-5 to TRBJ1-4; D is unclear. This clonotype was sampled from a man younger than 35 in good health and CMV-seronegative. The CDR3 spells CASSRGSGSEKLFF. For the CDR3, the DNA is TGTGCCAGCAGTCGAGGGAGCGGGAGTGAAAAACTGTTTTTT.